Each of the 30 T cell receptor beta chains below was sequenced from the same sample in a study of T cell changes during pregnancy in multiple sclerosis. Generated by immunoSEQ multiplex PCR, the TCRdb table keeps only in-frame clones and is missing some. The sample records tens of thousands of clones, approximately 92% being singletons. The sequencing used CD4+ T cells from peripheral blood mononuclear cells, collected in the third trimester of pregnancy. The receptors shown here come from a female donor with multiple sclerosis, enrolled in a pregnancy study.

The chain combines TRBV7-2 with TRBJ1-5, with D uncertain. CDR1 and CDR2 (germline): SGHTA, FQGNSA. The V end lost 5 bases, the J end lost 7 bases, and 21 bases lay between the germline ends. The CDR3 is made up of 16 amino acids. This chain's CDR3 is CASSPQLGGSRQPQHF. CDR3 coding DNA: TGTGCCAGCAGCCCTCAACTGGGAGGATCGAGACAGCCCCAGCATTTT.

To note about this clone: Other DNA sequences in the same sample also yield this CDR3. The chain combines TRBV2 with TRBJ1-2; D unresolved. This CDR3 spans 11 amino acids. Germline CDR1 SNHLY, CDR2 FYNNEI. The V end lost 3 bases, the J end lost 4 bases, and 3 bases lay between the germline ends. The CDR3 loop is CASSESYGYTF. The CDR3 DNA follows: TGTGCCAGCAGTGAGAGCTATGGCTACACCTTC.

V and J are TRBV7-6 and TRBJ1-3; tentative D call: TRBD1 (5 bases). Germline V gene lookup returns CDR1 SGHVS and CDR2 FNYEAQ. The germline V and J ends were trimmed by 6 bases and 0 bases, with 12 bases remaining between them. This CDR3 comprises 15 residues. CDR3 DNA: TGTGCCAGCAGTTATGCGACAGCCTCTGGAAACACCATATATTTT. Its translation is CASSYATASGNTIYF.

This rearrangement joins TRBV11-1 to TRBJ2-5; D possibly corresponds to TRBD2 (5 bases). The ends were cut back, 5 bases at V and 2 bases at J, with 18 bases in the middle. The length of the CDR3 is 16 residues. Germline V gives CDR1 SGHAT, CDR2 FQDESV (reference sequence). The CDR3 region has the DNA TGTGCCAGCAGCCCCCGCTGGGCTAGCCTACAAGAGACCCAGTACTTC. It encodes CASSPRWASLQETQYF.

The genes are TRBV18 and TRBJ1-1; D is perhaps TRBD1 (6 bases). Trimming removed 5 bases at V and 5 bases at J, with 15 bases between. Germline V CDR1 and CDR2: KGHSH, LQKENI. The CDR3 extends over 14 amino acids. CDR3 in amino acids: CASSTTGSRTEAFF. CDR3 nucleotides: TGTGCCAGCTCAACGACAGGTTCGAGGACTGAAGCTTTCTTT.

The CDR3 region has the DNA TGTGCCAGCAGTCCTAGGACAGGGGGCTGGAATGAGCAGTTCTTC. Protein: CASSPRTGGWNEQFF. V usage is TRBV6-1 and J usage is TRBJ2-1, with 11 bases identical to TRBD1. Germline CDR1 MNHNS, CDR2 SASEGT. V was clipped by 5 bases and J by 7 bases; unmatched bases: 7. The CDR3 spans 15 residues.

The CDR3 here is CSVRAGGSTDTQYF. DNA of the CDR3: TGCAGCGTTCGGGCAGGGGGGAGCACAGATACGCAGTATTTT. The chain carries TRBV29-1 and TRBJ2-3, with D perhaps matching TRBD1 (7 bases). Germline V gene lookup returns CDR1 SQVTM and CDR2 ANQGSEA. The CDR3 totals 14 residues. V gave up 5 bases and J gave up 0 bases, with 12 bases separating them.

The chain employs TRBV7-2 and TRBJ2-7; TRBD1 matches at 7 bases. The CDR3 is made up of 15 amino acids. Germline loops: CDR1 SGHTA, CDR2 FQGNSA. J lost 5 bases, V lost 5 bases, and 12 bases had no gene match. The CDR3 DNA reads TGTGCCAGCAGCGCCCGACGACAGGGTCGCAACGAGCAGTACTTC. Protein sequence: CASSARRQGRNEQYF.

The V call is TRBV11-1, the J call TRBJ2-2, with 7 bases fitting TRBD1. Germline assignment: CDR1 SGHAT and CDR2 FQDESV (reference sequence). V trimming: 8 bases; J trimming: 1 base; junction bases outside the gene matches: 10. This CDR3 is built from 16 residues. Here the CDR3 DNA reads TGTGCCAGCTCACTCAAGACAGGGCTGAACACCGGGGAGCTGTTTTTT. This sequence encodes CASSLKTGLNTGELFF.

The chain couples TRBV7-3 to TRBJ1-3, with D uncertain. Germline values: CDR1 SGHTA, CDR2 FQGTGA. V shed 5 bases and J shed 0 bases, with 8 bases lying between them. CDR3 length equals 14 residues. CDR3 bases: TGTGCCAGCAGCAGCCCCACCTCTGGAAACACCATATATTTT. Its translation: CASSSPTSGNTIYF. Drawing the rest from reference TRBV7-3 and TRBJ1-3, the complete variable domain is GAGVSQTPSNKVTEKGKYVELRCDPISGHTALYWYRQSLGQGPEFLIYFQGTGAADDSGLPNDRFFAVRPEGSVSTLKIQRTERGDSAVYLCASSSPTSGNTIYFGEGSWLTVV.

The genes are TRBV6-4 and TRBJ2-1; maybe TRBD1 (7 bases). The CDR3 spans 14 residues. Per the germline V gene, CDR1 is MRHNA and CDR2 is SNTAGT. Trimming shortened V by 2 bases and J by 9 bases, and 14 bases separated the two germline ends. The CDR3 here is CASSDQGGRGEQFF. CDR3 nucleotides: TGTGCCAGCAGTGACCAGGGGGGCCGTGGTGAGCAGTTCTTC.

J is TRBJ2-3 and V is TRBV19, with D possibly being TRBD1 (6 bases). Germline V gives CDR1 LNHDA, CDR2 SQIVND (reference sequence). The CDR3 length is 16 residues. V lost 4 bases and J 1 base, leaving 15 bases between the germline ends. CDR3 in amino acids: CASSTYRTARTDTQYF. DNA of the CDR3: TGTGCCAGTAGTACCTACAGGACAGCCCGCACAGATACGCAGTATTTT.

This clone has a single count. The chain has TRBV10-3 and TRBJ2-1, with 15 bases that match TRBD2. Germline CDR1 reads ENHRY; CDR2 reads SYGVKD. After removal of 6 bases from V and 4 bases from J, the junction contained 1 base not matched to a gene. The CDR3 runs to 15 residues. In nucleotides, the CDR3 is TGTGCCATCAGGGGGACTAGCGGGGGGTACAATGAGCAGTTCTTC. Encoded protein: CAIRGTSGGYNEQFF.

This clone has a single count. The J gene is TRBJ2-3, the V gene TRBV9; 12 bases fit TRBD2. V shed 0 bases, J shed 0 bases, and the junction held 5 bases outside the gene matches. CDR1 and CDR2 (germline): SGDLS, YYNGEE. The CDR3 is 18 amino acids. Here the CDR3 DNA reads TGTGCCAGCAGCGTAGCCAGACTAGCGGGGGACAGCACAGATACGCAGTATTTT. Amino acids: CASSVARLAGDSTDTQYF.

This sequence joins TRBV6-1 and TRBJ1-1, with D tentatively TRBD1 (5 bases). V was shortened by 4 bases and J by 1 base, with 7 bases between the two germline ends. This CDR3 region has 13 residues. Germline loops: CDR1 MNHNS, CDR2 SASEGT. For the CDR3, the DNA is TGTGCCAGCAGTGCCCAGGGGAACACTGAAGCTTTCTTT. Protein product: CASSAQGNTEAFF.

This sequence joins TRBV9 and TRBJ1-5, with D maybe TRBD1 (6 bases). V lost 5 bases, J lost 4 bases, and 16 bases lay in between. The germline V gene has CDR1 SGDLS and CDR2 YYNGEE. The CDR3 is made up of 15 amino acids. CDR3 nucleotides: TGTGCCAGCAGTCCGGGACAAGAGCCAAATCAGCCCCAGCATTTT. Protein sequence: CASSPGQEPNQPQHF.

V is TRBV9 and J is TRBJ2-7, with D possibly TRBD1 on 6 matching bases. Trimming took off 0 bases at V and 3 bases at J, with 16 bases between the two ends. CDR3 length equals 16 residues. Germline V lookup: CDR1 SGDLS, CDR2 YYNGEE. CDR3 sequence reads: CASSVGRAGVIYEQYF. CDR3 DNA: TGTGCCAGCAGCGTAGGAAGGGCAGGGGTGATCTACGAGCAGTACTTC.

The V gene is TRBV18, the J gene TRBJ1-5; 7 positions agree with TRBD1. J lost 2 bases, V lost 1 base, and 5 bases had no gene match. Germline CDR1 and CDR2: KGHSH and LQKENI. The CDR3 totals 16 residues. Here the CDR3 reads CASSPRIGGGNQPQHF. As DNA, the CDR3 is TGTGCCAGCTCACCACGAATAGGGGGCGGCAATCAGCCCCAGCATTTT.

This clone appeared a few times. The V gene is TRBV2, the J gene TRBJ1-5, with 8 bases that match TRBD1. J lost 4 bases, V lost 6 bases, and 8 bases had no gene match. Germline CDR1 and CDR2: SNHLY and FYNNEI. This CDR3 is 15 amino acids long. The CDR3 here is CASSQSGQGNQPQHF. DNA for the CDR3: TGTGCCAGCAGCCAATCCGGACAGGGAAATCAGCCCCAGCATTTT.

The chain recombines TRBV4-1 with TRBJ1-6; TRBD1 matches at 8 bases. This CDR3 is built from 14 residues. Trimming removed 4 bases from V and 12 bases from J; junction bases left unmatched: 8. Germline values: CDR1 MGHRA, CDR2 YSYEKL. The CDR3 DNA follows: TGCGCCAGCAGCCCTGGACAGGGTCTAGAACCCCTCCACTTT. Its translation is CASSPGQGLEPLHF.

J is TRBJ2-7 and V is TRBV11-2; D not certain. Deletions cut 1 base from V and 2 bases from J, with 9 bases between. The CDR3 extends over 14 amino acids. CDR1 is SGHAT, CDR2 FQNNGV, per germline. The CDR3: CASSLVVGAYEQYF. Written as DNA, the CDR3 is TGTGCCAGCAGCTTAGTGGTCGGTGCCTACGAGCAGTACTTC.

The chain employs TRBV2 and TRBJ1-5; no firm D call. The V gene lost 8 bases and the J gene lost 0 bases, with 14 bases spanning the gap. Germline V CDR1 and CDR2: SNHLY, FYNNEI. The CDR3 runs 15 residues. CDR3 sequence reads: CASSLDNNSNQPQHF. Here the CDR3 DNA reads TGTGCCAGCTCACTCGACAATAATAGCAATCAGCCCCAGCATTTT.

CDR3 region: CSAGPQETQYF. CDR3 nucleotides: TGCAGTGCGGGGCCACAAGAGACCCAGTACTTC. The chain couples TRBV20-1 to TRBJ2-5; possibly TRBD1 for D (5 bases). The CDR3 has 11 amino acids. With 6 bases removed from V and 2 bases from J, the gap between germline ends came to 7 bases. Germline CDR1 and CDR2: DFQATT and SNEGSKA (reference sequence).

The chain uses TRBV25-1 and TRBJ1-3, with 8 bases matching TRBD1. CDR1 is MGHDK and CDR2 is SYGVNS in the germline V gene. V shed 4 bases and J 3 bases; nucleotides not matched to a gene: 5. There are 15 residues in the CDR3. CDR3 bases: TGTGCCAGCAGTGGCGACAGGGGAGGTGGAAACACCATATATTTT. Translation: CASSGDRGGGNTIYF.

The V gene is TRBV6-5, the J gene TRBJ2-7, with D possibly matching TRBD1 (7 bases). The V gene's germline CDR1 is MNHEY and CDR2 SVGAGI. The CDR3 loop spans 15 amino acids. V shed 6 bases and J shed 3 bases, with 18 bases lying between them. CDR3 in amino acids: CASRPGLQGVYEQYF. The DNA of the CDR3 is TGTGCCAGCAGACCGGGACTCCAGGGGGTCTACGAGCAGTACTTC.

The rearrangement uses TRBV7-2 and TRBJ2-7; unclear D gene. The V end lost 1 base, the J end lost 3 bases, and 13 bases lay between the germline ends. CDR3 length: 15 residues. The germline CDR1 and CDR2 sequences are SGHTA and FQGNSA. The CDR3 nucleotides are TGTGCCAGCAGCTTAGGCCAGGCCACAATCTACGAGCAGTACTTC. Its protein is CASSLGQATIYEQYF.

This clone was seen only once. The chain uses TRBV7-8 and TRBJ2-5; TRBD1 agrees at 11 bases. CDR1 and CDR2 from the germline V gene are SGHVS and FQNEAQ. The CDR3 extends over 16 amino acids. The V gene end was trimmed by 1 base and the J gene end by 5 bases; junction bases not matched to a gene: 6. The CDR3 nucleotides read TGTGCCAGCAGCTTAGGGACAGGGGACAGGGGGGAGACCCAGTACTTC. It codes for CASSLGTGDRGETQYF.

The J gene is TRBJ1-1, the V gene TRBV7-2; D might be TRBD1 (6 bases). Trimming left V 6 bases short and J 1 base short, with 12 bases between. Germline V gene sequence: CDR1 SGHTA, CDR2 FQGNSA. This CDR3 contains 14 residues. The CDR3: CASRRGQTNTEAFF. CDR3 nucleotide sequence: TGTGCCAGCAGGCGTGGACAGACGAACACTGAAGCTTTCTTT.

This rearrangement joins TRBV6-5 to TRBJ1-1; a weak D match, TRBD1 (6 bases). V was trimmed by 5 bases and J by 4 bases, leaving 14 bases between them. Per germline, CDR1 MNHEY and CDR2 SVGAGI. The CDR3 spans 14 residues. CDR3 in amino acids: CASSLQGGSTEAFF. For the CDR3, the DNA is TGTGCCAGCAGTCTACAGGGTGGGAGCACTGAAGCTTTCTTT.

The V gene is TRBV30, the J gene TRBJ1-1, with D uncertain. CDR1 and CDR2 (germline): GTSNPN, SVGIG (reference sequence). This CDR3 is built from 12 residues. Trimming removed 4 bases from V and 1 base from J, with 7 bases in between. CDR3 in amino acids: CAWKRPNTEAFF. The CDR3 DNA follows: TGTGCCTGGAAGCGCCCGAACACTGAAGCTTTCTTT.